The next 5 T cell receptor beta chains were all read from a single sample in a study of T cell responses to AZD1222 COVID-19 vaccine. Assay: immunoSEQ multiplex PCR; the TCRdb copy retains only in-frame clones and omits some. This table holds some 190,000 clones, about 93% found once. The material was peripheral blood, obtained 28 days after the second AZD1222 dose. Receptor source: an adult who received the AZD1222 COVID-19 vaccine.

The V and J genes are TRBV7-7 and TRBJ2-2, with D unclear. CDR1 and CDR2 from the germline V gene are SSHAT and FNYEAQ (reference sequence). V lost 1 base and J 4 bases, leaving 4 bases between the germline ends. The CDR3 consists of 13 residues. The CDR3 DNA sequence: TGTGCCAGCAGCTTAGTTTCCACCGGGGAGCTGTTTTTT. Protein sequence: CASSLVSTGELFF. Looking up the rest from reference TRBV7-7 and TRBJ2-2 gives the full variable domain: GAGVSQSPRYKVTKRGQDVTLRCDPISSHATLYWYQQALGQGPEFLTYFNYEAQPDKSGLPSDRFSAERPEGSISTLTIQRTEQRDSAMYRCASSLVSTGELFFGEGSRLTVL.

The V call is TRBV5-6, the J call TRBJ2-2, with D possibly TRBD1 on 8 matching bases. Germline V lookup: CDR1 SGHDT, CDR2 YYEEEE. Trimming stripped 4 bases from V and 7 bases from J, with 17 bases between. The CDR3 is 15 residues long. CDR3 region: CASSERTGRGGELFF. The CDR3 DNA is TGTGCCAGCAGCGAAAGGACAGGGAGGGGCGGGGAGCTGTTTTTT.

The chain combines TRBV5-6 with TRBJ1-1, with D possibly being TRBD1 (5 bases). Trimming cost V 4 bases and J 4 bases, with 14 bases left between them. The CDR3 covers 14 residues. Germline assignment: CDR1 SGHDT and CDR2 YYEEEE. This chain's CDR3 is CASSVQAQVTEAFF. CDR3 sequence (DNA): TGTGCCAGCAGCGTACAGGCTCAGGTCACTGAAGCTTTCTTT. Filled out from reference TRBV5-6 and TRBJ1-1, the complete variable domain reads DAGVTQSPTHLIKTRGQQVTLRCSPKSGHDTVSWYQQALGQGPQFIFQYYEEEERQRGNFPDRFSGHQFPNYSSELNVNALLLGDSALYLCASSVQAQVTEAFFGQGTRLTVV.

The chain couples TRBV12-3 or TRBV12-4 to TRBJ1-1; D gene ambiguous. Trimming shortened V by 0 bases and J by 0 bases, and 2 bases separated the two germline ends. The CDR3 consists of 13 residues. The CDR3 reads CASSLALNTEAFF. The CDR3 region has the DNA TGTGCCAGCAGTTTAGCGCTGAACACTGAAGCTTTCTTT.

J is TRBJ1-4 and V is TRBV18; maybe TRBD1 (6 bases). Germline values: CDR1 KGHSH, CDR2 LQKENI. This CDR3 is 14 amino acids long. V lost 6 bases and J lost 3, with 11 bases in between. The CDR3 sequence is CASSATGPNEKLFF. Written as DNA, the CDR3 is TGTGCCAGCTCCGCGACAGGACCTAATGAAAAACTGTTTTTT.